Listed below are T cell receptor beta chains from one sample, sequenced in a study of blood T cell repertoires in COVID-19. The assay was immunoSEQ multiplex PCR, and TCRdb's table has in-frame clones only and misses some. The table has some 200,000 clones, approximately 84% seen once. The material sequenced was peripheral blood. These receptors were obtained from a woman in her fifties or sixties with acute or convalescent COVID-19. Each CDR3 is given with its conserved first and last residue. D genes are given only for firm matches. Rows give clone size only sometimes, using once, few, many, or a class for an expanded clone.

clone size	D gene	V gene	J gene	CDR3 protein	CDR3 DNA
.	TRBD1	TRBV14	TRBJ2-1	CASSQFTGGFYNEQFF	TGTGCCAGCAGCCAATTCACAGGGGGCTTCTACAATGAGCAGTTCTTC
.	TRBD2	TRBV5-6	TRBJ2-3	CASSLDTGGGDTQYF	TGTGCCAGCAGCTTGGACACCGGGGGAGGGGATACGCAGTATTTT
few	.	TRBV7-9	TRBJ2-7	CASSPASGEQYF	TGTGCCAGCAGCCCAGCCTCGGGAGAGCAGTACTTC
.	.	TRBV7-9	TRBJ1-1	CASSAQGSGTEAFF	TGTGCCAGCAGCGCGCAGGGTTCGGGCACTGAAGCTTTCTTT
.	.	TRBV6-5	TRBJ2-2	CASTQGGANTGELFF	TGTGCCAGCACTCAGGGGGGCGCGAACACCGGGGAGCTGTTTTTT
.	TRBD1	TRBV30	TRBJ2-1	CAWVDRGRPGEQFF	TGTGCCTGGGTGGACAGGGGTCGACCCGGTGAGCAGTTCTTC
few	TRBD1	TRBV7-2	TRBJ1-2	CASSLIQGRSYGYTF	TGTGCCAGCAGCTTAATACAGGGGAGGAGCTATGGCTACACCTTC
few	TRBD1	TRBV29-1	TRBJ2-7	CSVEDRDRPYEQYF	TGCAGCGTTGAAGATCGGGACAGGCCCTACGAGCAGTACTTC
.	.	TRBV19	TRBJ2-2	CASSIGVYTGELFF	TGTGCCAGTAGTATTGGAGTTTACACCGGGGAGCTGTTTTTT
.	.	TRBV11-2	TRBJ1-6	CASSLGSYNSPLHF	TGTGCCAGCAGCTTGGGGAGCTATAATTCACCCCTCCACTTT
once	.	TRBV27	TRBJ1-6	CASSFSGYNSPLHF	TGTGCCAGCAGTTTTTCCGGGTACAATTCACCCCTCCACTTT